This T cell receptor beta chain was recovered during a study of T cell responses to AZD1222 COVID-19 vaccine. Profiling relied on immunoSEQ multiplex PCR, and the TCRdb table lists in-frame clones only, not all of them. Of around 130,000 clones detected, under 95% appear once; the ten largest clones hold about 3%. Comment on this clone: Its antigen is unknown.

General study findings and limits: Just a handful of people given AZD1222 tested seropositive at baseline. Rises in breadth and depth of Spike-specific TCRs came after two AZD1222 doses. Nearly half of spike-specific TCRs reportedly go after variant regions that carry no mutations. Regions 160-218 and 743-854 held dominance among vaccine-associated CD4 TCRs, which spanned spike.

The material sequenced was peripheral blood, taken on day 0 of AZD1222 vaccination. This receptor was taken from an adult in good health.

CDR3 bases: TGTGCCAGCACCAGGGGGGGGAGCTCCTACAATGAGCAGTTCTTC. Amino acid sequence: CASTRGGSSYNEQFF. The chain carries TRBV9 and TRBJ2-1; TRBD1 or TRBD2 may be the D gene (7 bases each). This CDR3 comprises 15 residues. Germline V CDR1 and CDR2: SGDLS, YYNGEE. Trimming took off 6 bases at V and 0 bases at J, with 13 bases between the two ends.